These 31 T cell receptor beta chains were sequenced from one sample in a study of shared clonotypes between healthy human individuals. Naive CD8 cells lacked CD45RO, underwent positive selection for CCR7 and left out terminally differentiated effector memory CD45RA+ cells. TCRdb's table, derived via immunoSEQ multiplex PCR, lists solely in-frame clones and lacks some. The table has about 1,800,000 clones, about 95% seen once. Sequencing was done on a sample of naive CD8+ T cells sorted from blood. Receptors originate from a man between 18 and 29 years old in good health.

This chain uses TRBV11-2 with TRBJ2-1, with 9 bases lining up with TRBD2. V gave up 0 bases and J gave up 8 bases; unmatched junction bases: 5. CDR3 size: 15 residues. Germline loops: CDR1 SGHAT, CDR2 FQNNGV. CDR3 in amino acids: CASSLDVSGSDEQFF. The DNA for the CDR3 is TGTGCCAGCAGCTTAGATGTTAGCGGGAGTGATGAGCAGTTCTTC.

The chain combines TRBV25-1 with TRBJ2-1; 8 bases are a match to TRBD2. This CDR3 spans 14 amino acids. The germline gives CDR1 MGHDK, CDR2 SYGVNS. After removal of 4 bases from V and 1 base from J, the junction contained 0 bases not matched to a gene. This CDR3 is CASSAGGSYNEQFF. The CDR3 DNA reads TGTGCCAGCAGTGCGGGAGGGTCCTACAATGAGCAGTTCTTC.

The chain has TRBV6-5 and TRBJ2-3, with 11 bases lining up with TRBD2. J lost 4 bases, V lost 4 bases, and 7 bases had no gene match. Germline V gene lookup returns CDR1 MNHEY and CDR2 SVGAGI. This CDR3 has 16 residues. This chain's CDR3 is CASSSLLAGVADTQYF. The CDR3 nucleotides read TGTGCCAGCAGTTCCTTACTAGCGGGAGTGGCAGATACGCAGTATTTT.

The V gene is TRBV29-1, the J gene TRBJ2-1, with D hard to call. The CDR3 is 14 residues long. Germline V gene sequence: CDR1 SQVTM, CDR2 ANQGSEA. V shed 4 bases and J shed 7 bases, with 17 bases lying between them. The CDR3 nucleotides are TGCAGCGTTGTTAGGGTCCCCCTCGATAATGAGCAGTTCTTC. Its protein product is CSVVRVPLDNEQFF.

This chain joins TRBV19 and TRBJ2-5; no definite D call. V was shortened by 1 base and J by 4 bases, with 16 bases between the two germline ends. There are 16 residues in the CDR3. Looked up from germline, CDR1 is LNHDA and CDR2 is SQIVND (reference sequence). The CDR3 sequence: CASSIVPAAPRETQYF. The CDR3 region has the DNA TGTGCCAGTAGTATAGTCCCCGCGGCGCCTCGAGAGACCCAGTACTTC.

The V gene is TRBV28, the J gene TRBJ1-5; the D gene is possibly TRBD1 (6 bases). CDR1 and CDR2 from the germline V gene are MDHEN and SYDVKM. The V and J ends lost 2 bases and 0 bases respectively, with 11 bases between them. The CDR3 length is 16 residues. As DNA, the CDR3 is TGTGCCAGCAGTTTACCCGGACAGATTAGCAATCAGCCCCAGCATTTT. It translates to CASSLPGQISNQPQHF.

The chain couples TRBV5-4 to TRBJ2-7; 11 nucleotides agree with TRBD1. V dropped 4 bases and J dropped 4; count of bases not matched to a gene: 7. CDR1 SGHNT and CDR2 YYREEE come from the germline V gene (reference sequence). The CDR3 spans 15 residues. The CDR3 sequence is CASSIRTGGVYEQYF. The CDR3 nucleotides read TGTGCCAGCAGCATCAGGACAGGGGGCGTTTACGAGCAGTACTTC. The full variable domain, with the rest looked up from reference TRBV5-4 and TRBJ2-7, is ETGVTQSPTHLIKTRGQQVTLRCSSQSGHNTVSWYQQALGQGPQFIFQYYREEENGRGNFPPRFSGLQFPNYSSELNVNALELDDSALYLCASSIRTGGVYEQYFGPGTRLTVT.

This clone occurred once. This specimen includes other DNA sequences encoding the same CDR3. The chain employs TRBV4-1 and TRBJ1-1; the D gene is possibly TRBD1 (6 bases). Trimming removed 6 bases from V and 4 bases from J, with 9 bases in between. The length of the CDR3 is 12 residues. Germline-derived CDR1 and CDR2 are MGHRA and YSYEKL. CDR3 coding DNA: TGCGCCAGCAGTCGAGGGGGCACTGAAGCTTTCTTT. Its translation: CASSRGGTEAFF.

This chain links TRBV19 with TRBJ1-2; D is uncertain. Germline V gives CDR1 LNHDA, CDR2 SQIVND (reference sequence). CDR3 length equals 18 residues. With 0 bases removed from V and 3 bases from J, the gap between germline ends came to 20 bases. DNA for the CDR3: TGTGCCAGTAGTATAGATCTTCGATCATCTGAACTCTACTATGGCTACACCTTC. Translating it yields CASSIDLRSSELYYGYTF.

The gene calls are TRBV30 and TRBJ2-1; 10 bases agree with TRBD2. CDR1 and CDR2 from the germline V gene are GTSNPN and SVGIG (reference sequence). This CDR3 has 18 amino acids. V lost 7 bases and J lost 2; bases outside the gene matches: 17. The CDR3 loop reads CAFQGSGRVLVTYNEQFF. CDR3 nucleotides: TGTGCCTTCCAAGGGAGCGGGAGGGTTCTAGTAACCTACAATGAGCAGTTCTTC.

The rearrangement joins TRBV9 to TRBJ1-2; D is unclear. The CDR3 covers 14 residues. Germline V lookup: CDR1 SGDLS, CDR2 YYNGEE. The V end lost 0 bases, the J end lost 0 bases, and 6 bases lay between the germline ends. The CDR3 DNA follows: TGTGCCAGCAGCGTAGGCTCAGCTAACTATGGCTACACCTTC. This codes for CASSVGSANYGYTF. Full variable domain (rest looked up from reference TRBV9 and TRBJ1-2): DSGVTQTPKHLITATGQRVTLRCSPRSGDLSVYWYQQSLDQGLQFLIQYYNGEERAKGNILERFSAQQFPDLHSELNLSSLELGDSALYFCASSVGSANYGYTFGSGTRLTVV.

The chain is built from TRBV4-3 and TRBJ2-5; 14 positions agree with TRBD2. The CDR3 is made up of 17 amino acids. CDR1 is LGHNA, CDR2 YSLEER, per germline. Germline trimming cut 1 base from V and 2 bases from J; bases unmatched to any gene: 3. CDR3 residues: CASSQGLAGGLQETQYF. The CDR3 DNA is TGCGCCAGCAGCCAAGGACTAGCGGGAGGGCTACAAGAGACCCAGTACTTC.

The chain joins TRBV19 to TRBJ2-7, with 9 bases matching TRBD1. CDR1 and CDR2 (germline): LNHDA, SQIVND (reference sequence). V lost 3 bases and J lost 1; bases outside the gene matches: 7. There are 16 residues in the CDR3. The CDR3 nucleotides read TGTGCCAGTAGTATCACAGGGGGCGCGGCTTCCTACGAGCAGTACTTC. This sequence encodes CASSITGGAASYEQYF.

This clone was seen once. The chain joins TRBV13 to TRBJ2-3; no definite D call. Germline values: CDR1 PRHDT, CDR2 FYEKMQ (reference sequence). The CDR3 length is 11 residues. Trimming left V 5 bases short and J 6 bases short, with 6 bases between. The CDR3 region is CASSLKDTQYF. Written as DNA, the CDR3 is TGTGCCAGCAGCCTCAAGGATACGCAGTATTTT.

V usage is TRBV7-6 and J usage is TRBJ2-2; 7 bases are shared with TRBD1. With 1 base clipped from V and 0 bases from J, the junction kept 5 bases outside the gene matches. The CDR3 contains 17 residues. Per germline, CDR1 SGHVS and CDR2 FNYEAQ. CDR3 DNA sequence: TGTGCCAGCAGCTTAGTTGAGGGACAGCCGAACACCGGGGAGCTGTTTTTT. This gives the protein CASSLVEGQPNTGELFF.

This clone was seen just once. The chain joins TRBV4-1 to TRBJ1-6; D gene unclear. V lost 5 bases, J lost 4 bases, and 6 bases lay in between. Germline CDR1 is MGHRA and CDR2 is YSYEKL. CDR3 size: 13 residues. The CDR3 sequence: CASSLPYNSPLHF. As DNA, the CDR3 is TGCGCCAGCAGCTTACCTTATAATTCACCCCTCCACTTT.

V usage is TRBV19 and J usage is TRBJ2-7, with D possibly TRBD1 on 6 matching bases. This CDR3 has 13 amino acids. From germline, CDR1 is LNHDA and CDR2 SQIVND (reference sequence). V gave up 2 bases and J gave up 5 bases, with 10 bases separating them. CDR3 sequence: CASSIPGVNEQYF. CDR3 DNA sequence: TGTGCCAGTAGTATACCAGGGGTGAACGAGCAGTACTTC.

The chain uses TRBV5-1 and TRBJ2-4; TRBD1 matches at 7 bases. Germline loops: CDR1 SGHRS, CDR2 YFSETQ. V trimming: 0 bases; J trimming: 9 bases; junction bases outside the gene matches: 3. The CDR3 runs to 13 residues. CDR3 amino acids: CASSLDRGSIQYF. Written as DNA, the CDR3 is TGCGCCAGCAGCTTGGACAGGGGAAGCATTCAGTACTTC.

The chain recombines TRBV2 with TRBJ2-7, with no clear D. Deletions cut 3 bases from V and 6 bases from J, with 12 bases between. From germline, CDR1 is SNHLY and CDR2 FYNNEI. There are 13 residues in the CDR3. The CDR3 nucleotides are TGTGCCAGCAGTGAGTCATCAGCATCCGAGCAGTACTTC. Translation gives CASSESSASEQYF.

This clone was observed once. J is TRBJ2-1 and V is TRBV7-9, with 7 bases lining up with TRBD1. Germline loops: CDR1 SEHNR, CDR2 FQNEAQ (reference sequence). J was trimmed by 4 bases and V by 5 bases; bases with no gene match: 5. This CDR3 contains 14 residues. The CDR3 region is CASSLLGQYNEQFF. The DNA for the CDR3 is TGTGCCAGCAGCCTTCTGGGACAGTACAATGAGCAGTTCTTC.

Note on this clone: The same CDR3 also results from other DNA sequences found in this sample. As DNA, the CDR3 is TGTGCCAGCAGTTACTCGAGCGGAGAGAAGTACAATGAGCAGTTCTTC. This gives the protein CASSYSSGEKYNEQFF. The rearrangement uses TRBV6-5 and TRBJ2-1; weak D call: TRBD2 (5 bases). Germline V gene data show CDR1 as MNHEY and CDR2 as SVGAGI. V was cut by 0 bases and J by 4 bases, with 13 bases left in between. CDR3 length: 16 amino acids.

The chain links TRBV7-9 to TRBJ2-5; 10 nucleotides line up with TRBD1. The CDR3 covers 16 residues. From germline, CDR1 is SEHNR and CDR2 FQNEAQ (reference sequence). The trim removed 5 bases at V and 4 bases at J, leaving 10 bases unmatched. CDR3 region: CASSLRQGALAETQYF. CDR3 nucleotide sequence: TGTGCCAGCAGCCTCAGACAGGGGGCGTTGGCAGAGACCCAGTACTTC.

About this clone itself: Other DNA sequences of this sample code for an identical CDR3. The chain has TRBV5-6 and TRBJ1-1; D not resolved. Germline V gene lookup returns CDR1 SGHDT and CDR2 YYEEEE. This CDR3 contains 13 residues. Trimming took off 0 bases at V and 1 base at J, with 4 bases between the two ends. The CDR3 is CASSLVRNTEAFF. As DNA, the CDR3 is TGTGCCAGCAGCTTGGTGCGGAACACTGAAGCTTTCTTT.

The chain is built from TRBV9 and TRBJ1-4; TRBD1 agrees at 7 bases. The trim removed 3 bases at V and 2 bases at J, leaving 10 bases unmatched. The CDR3 runs to 17 residues. CDR1 and CDR2 from the germline V gene are SGDLS and YYNGEE. The CDR3 loop reads CASSAGGGGSTNEKLFF. CDR3 bases: TGTGCCAGCAGCGCAGGGGGAGGAGGTTCGACTAATGAAAAACTGTTTTTT.

The chain is built from TRBV27 and TRBJ1-6; TRBD1 aligns across 7 bases. The CDR3 totals 17 residues. The ends lost 4 bases at V and 0 bases at J; junction bases unmatched: 6. CDR1 and CDR2 (germline): MNHEY, SMNVEV (reference sequence). This CDR3 reads CASSSGTASSYNSPLHF. The CDR3 DNA follows: TGTGCCAGCAGTTCCGGGACAGCGAGCTCCTATAATTCACCCCTCCACTTT.

This clone has just one count. V and J are TRBV7-8 and TRBJ2-5; TRBD2 matches at 14 bases. CDR1 and CDR2 (germline): SGHVS, FQNEAQ. Trimming removed 4 bases from V and 5 bases from J; junction bases left unmatched: 6. The length of the CDR3 is 16 residues. The CDR3 reads CASSWGLAGVPETQYF. For the CDR3, the DNA is TGTGCCAGCAGCTGGGGACTAGCGGGAGTCCCCGAGACCCAGTACTTC.

The chain has TRBV21-1 and TRBJ2-7. TRBV21-1 is a documented pseudogene. This CDR3 is built from 16 residues. In DNA, the CDR3 is TGTGCCAGCCGGGGACGATGGGGAGCAGGACGGTACGAGCAGTACTTC. This gives the protein CASRGRWGAGRYEQYF.

This clone was seen a single time. This may arise from a read error, as a much more abundant clone is one base away. Other DNA sequences in this specimen translate into the identical CDR3. The rearrangement links TRBV7-2 to TRBJ2-7; no reliable D call. CDR3 length: 13 residues. CDR1 is SGHTA and CDR2 is FQGNSA in the germline V gene. The V and J ends lost 3 bases and 0 bases respectively, with 6 bases between them. This CDR3 reads CASSLGISYEQYF. The DNA for the CDR3 is TGTGCCAGCAGCTTGGGGATCTCCTACGAGCAGTACTTC.

This CDR3 reads CASGAGGDYEQYF. In DNA form, the CDR3 reads TGTGCCAGCGGGGCAGGGGGGGACTACGAGCAGTACTTC. This rearrangement joins TRBV13 to TRBJ2-7; D possibly uses TRBD1 or TRBD2 (7 bases each). Deletions cut 8 bases from V and 3 bases from J, with 14 bases between. The V gene's germline CDR1 is PRHDT and CDR2 FYEKMQ (reference sequence). CDR3 length: 13 amino acids.

J is TRBJ2-1 and V is TRBV27; D not certain. The CDR3 is made up of 13 amino acids. Trimming took off 3 bases at V and 8 bases at J, with 11 bases between the two ends. Germline V CDR1 and CDR2: MNHEY, SMNVEV (reference sequence). CDR3 coding DNA: TGTGCCAGCAGTTTCCTGGGGTATGATGAGCAGTTCTTC. Translation: CASSFLGYDEQFF.

The sample holds a few counts of this clone. The V gene is TRBV19, the J gene TRBJ2-1, with D maybe TRBD2 (6 bases). The CDR3 runs to 16 residues. Trimming cost V 9 bases and J 5 bases, with 23 bases left between them. In germline, CDR1 is LNHDA, CDR2 SQIVND (reference sequence). DNA of the CDR3: TGTGCCAGCTCATGGCGGGCGCGGGAACTGGACAATGAGCAGTTCTTC. This translates into CASSWRARELDNEQFF.